A selection of T cell receptor beta chains follows, all from one sample in a study of metastatic and nonmetastatic thyroid tumors. TCRdb re-called the PCR reads with MiXCR. Among approximately 19,000 clones listed, about 33% were seen once. The specimen sequenced was tumor tissue. The receptors shown here come from a male donor with papillary thyroid cancer or a benign thyroid nodule (not recorded which). Some clones in this sample may be carry-over from other donors' samples. CDR3s include the opening cysteine and the closing phenylalanine or tryptophan. The D gene is left open where the match is weak. Size values are once, few and many counts, or a class for expanded clones, and some rows have none.

clone size,D gene,J gene,V gene,CDR3 protein,CDR3 DNA
medium-sized,.,TRBJ1-2,TRBV20-1,CSASEQNYGYTF,TGCAGTGCTAGTGAACAGAACTATGGCTACACCTTC
medium-sized,TRBD2,TRBJ2-2,TRBV6-1,CASSATSGRAGTGELFF,TGTGCCAGCAGTGCGACTAGCGGGAGGGCTGGCACCGGGGAGCTGTTTTTT
.,.,TRBJ2-7,TRBV28,CASSSQVNTYEQYF,TGTGCCAGCAGTTCCCAGGTGAATACCTACGAGCAGTACTTC
few,.,TRBJ2-1,TRBV11-2,CASSLRIGRGDNEQFF,TGTGCCAGCAGCTTACGGATTGGCAGGGGAGACAATGAGCAGTTCTTC
.,.,TRBJ1-5,TRBV19,CASTPDSIFQPQHF,TGTGCCAGTACCCCGGACAGTATATTCCAGCCCCAGCATTTT
many,.,TRBJ2-5,TRBV4-1,CASSQTDRSQETQYF,TGCGCCAGCAGCCAGACGGACAGATCGCAAGAGACCCAGTACTTC
few,.,TRBJ2-1,TRBV6-1,CASSDSLSSILNEQFF,TGTGCCAGCAGTGACTCACTTAGCTCCATTCTTAATGAGCAGTTCTTC
.,TRBD1,TRBJ2-5,TRBV6-5,CDSSYGSGQTKTQYF,TGTGACAGCAGTTACGGGTCGGGACAGACAAAGACCCAATACTTC
.,.,TRBJ2-7,TRBV20-1,CSAARSINYEQYF,TGCAGTGCCGCGAGGTCGATCAACTACGAGCAGTACTTC
few,TRBD1,TRBJ1-2,TRBV28,CASSLWGQGNYGYTF,TGTGCCAGCAGTTTATGGGGACAGGGTAACTATGGCTACACCTTC
.,TRBD1,TRBJ2-7,TRBV4-2,CASSQAGTGIYEQYF,TGTGCCAGCAGCCAAGCCGGGACAGGGATCTACGAGCAGTACTTC